A single sample gave rise to the 27 T cell receptor beta chains below, sequenced in a study of shared clonotypes between healthy human individuals. Method: immunoSEQ multiplex PCR; TCRdb's copy keeps in-frame clones and lacks some. Counted here are about 480,000 clones, about 80% occurring once; the ten biggest clones make up 9.5% to 15%. The sequenced sample consisted of PBMCs. The receptors stem from a middle-aged woman in good health. Some clones in this sample may be carry-over from other donors' samples.

This clone was detected a few times. The chain is built from TRBV29-1 and TRBJ2-1; D not certain. From germline, CDR1 is SQVTM and CDR2 ANQGSEA. The CDR3 is 12 amino acids. CDR3: CTYTLEYNEQFF. The CDR3 nucleotides read TGCACCTATACACTGGAATACAATGAGCAGTTCTTC.

V is TRBV6-4 and J is TRBJ2-1, with a possible D match to TRBD2 (6 bases). Trimming stripped 8 bases from V and 7 bases from J, with 9 bases between. Germline CDR1 reads MRHNA; CDR2 reads SNTAGT. The CDR3 has 11 amino acids. The CDR3 protein is CASGDLNEQFF. Here the CDR3 DNA reads TGTGCCAGCGGGGACTTGAATGAGCAGTTCTTC.

This rearrangement joins TRBV6-1 to TRBJ2-7, with a possible D match to TRBD1 (5 bases). V was pared by 4 bases and J by 2 bases, with 12 bases between. The germline gives CDR1 MNHNS, CDR2 SASEGT. This CDR3 comprises 14 residues. CDR3 sequence (DNA): TGTGCCAGCAGTGGGGCCACAGGACCCTACGAGCAGTACTTC. Translation gives CASSGATGPYEQYF.

To note about this clone: This probably arose from a read error, given a far larger clone one base away. In the same sample, other DNA sequences code for this CDR3. This chain joins TRBV27 and TRBJ2-5; D gene unclear. The J call is in doubt because the DNA end fits TRBJ2-7 better. Germline lookup yields CDR1 MNHEY and CDR2 SMNVEV (reference sequence). The CDR3 is 11 amino acids. For the CDR3, the DNA is TGTGCCAGCAGCTCGGGCTACGAGCAGTACTTC. It is translated as CASSSGYEQYF.

The chain has TRBV2 and TRBJ2-7; TRBD1 agrees at 9 bases. Germline-derived CDR1 and CDR2 are SNHLY and FYNNEI. V dropped 0 bases and J dropped 5; count of bases not matched to a gene: 11. The CDR3 extends over 17 amino acids. CDR3 loop: CASSEARPGTGRDEQYF. The CDR3 DNA reads as TGTGCCAGCAGTGAAGCCCGCCCCGGGACAGGGCGGGACGAGCAGTACTTC.

This chain links TRBV19 with TRBJ2-7; maybe TRBD1 (5 bases). Deletions cut 5 bases from V and 4 bases from J, with 21 bases between. Germline assignment: CDR1 LNHDA and CDR2 SQIVND (reference sequence). This CDR3 is built from 16 residues. Here the CDR3 DNA reads TGTGCCAGTAGTTCACAGGACGGATCCTTGGGGTACGAGCAGTACTTC. Protein: CASSSQDGSLGYEQYF.

The chain links TRBV5-8 to TRBJ2-3, with 7 bases lining up with TRBD1. Trimming took 7 bases from V and 1 from J; bases not matched to a gene: 15. The length of the CDR3 is 17 residues. Germline loops: CDR1 SGHTS, CDR2 YDEGEE. CDR3 bases: TGTGCCAGCCGGGGACAGTCCTATTTTTCTCGCACAGATACGCAGTATTTT. Protein: CASRGQSYFSRTDTQYF.

The rearrangement joins TRBV28 to TRBJ2-1; D unresolved. V was trimmed by 1 base and J by 7 bases, leaving 11 bases between them. The CDR3 loop spans 14 amino acids. Germline V CDR1 and CDR2: MDHEN, SYDVKM. CDR3 nucleotide sequence: TGTGCCAGCAGTTTATCTCGAATTGAAAATGAGCAGTTCTTC. It codes for CASSLSRIENEQFF.

Note on this clone: This clone may be a read error of a much larger clone one base away. The chain links TRBV2 to TRBJ2-5, with TRBD2 matching over 7 bases. The J call may not be correct, given that the DNA end is closer to TRBJ2-7. The CDR3 covers 14 residues. Per the germline V gene, CDR1 is SNHLY and CDR2 is FYNNEI. CDR3 bases: TGTACCAGCAGTGTTCAAGCGGGACCCTACGAGCAGTACTTC. As protein: CTSSVQAGPYEQYF.

This clone was found a few times. V usage is TRBV27 and J usage is TRBJ1-2; possibly TRBD1 for D (5 bases). Germline assignment: CDR1 MNHEY and CDR2 SMNVEV (reference sequence). There are 13 residues in the CDR3. V dropped 2 bases and J dropped 4 bases, with 8 bases sitting between them. The CDR3 DNA reads TGTGCCAGCAGTTTACGTAGGGGCTATGGCTACACCTTC. Translated, it gives CASSLRRGYGYTF.

The chain couples TRBV7-9 to TRBJ1-4; unclear D gene. In germline, CDR1 is SEHNR, CDR2 FQNEAQ (reference sequence). V dropped 4 bases and J dropped 3 bases, with 9 bases sitting between them. The CDR3 runs 14 residues. CDR3 nucleotide sequence: TGTGCCAGCAGCTCCCCTGCTTCTAATGAAAAACTGTTTTTT. Translating gives CASSSPASNEKLFF.

The chain couples TRBV7-2 to TRBJ1-5; D might be TRBD1 (6 bases). CDR3 length: 14 residues. Trimming pared 5 bases from V and 7 bases from J, leaving 15 bases between. Germline V gene lookup returns CDR1 SGHTA and CDR2 FQGNSA. In DNA form, the CDR3 reads TGTGCCAGCAGCCCTCAGGGGTGGGAGCAGCCCCAGCATTTT. Protein product: CASSPQGWEQPQHF.

The J gene is TRBJ1-1, the V gene TRBV7-9; a weak D match, TRBD1 (6 bases). The CDR3 contains 15 residues. The germline V and J ends were trimmed by 6 bases and 3 bases, with 17 bases remaining between them. Germline assignment: CDR1 SEHNR and CDR2 FQNEAQ (reference sequence). CDR3 amino acids: CASRPRDTGDTEAFF. CDR3 in DNA: TGTGCCAGCAGGCCCCGGGACACTGGGGACACTGAAGCTTTCTTT. Together with reference TRBV7-9 and TRBJ1-1, the CDR3 gives the full variable domain: DTGVSQNPRHKITKRGQNVTFRCDPISEHNRLYWYRQTLGQGPEFLTYFQNEAQLEKSRLLSDRFSAERPKGSFSTLEIQRTEQGDSAMYLCASRPRDTGDTEAFFGQGTRLTVV.

The gene calls are TRBV28 and TRBJ1-1; tentatively, D is TRBD1 (5 bases). This CDR3 comprises 15 residues. The V gene's germline CDR1 is MDHEN and CDR2 SYDVKM. Trimming pared 6 bases from V and 1 base from J, leaving 15 bases between. DNA for the CDR3: TGTGCCAGCAGCCCTTGGGGCAGAACGAACACTGAAGCTTTCTTT. It yields the protein CASSPWGRTNTEAFF.

The chain couples TRBV5-1 to TRBJ2-1; D gene ambiguous. The germline CDR1 and CDR2 sequences are SGHRS and YFSETQ. The CDR3 has 14 residues. V was clipped by 0 bases and J by 5 bases, with 9 bases between them. CDR3 DNA sequence: TGCGCCAGCAGCTTGGCAACAGCCAACAATGAGCAGTTCTTC. Translation: CASSLATANNEQFF. Full variable domain (outside the CDR3, taken from reference TRBV5-1 and TRBJ2-1): KAGVTQTPRYLIKTRGQQVTLSCSPISGHRSVSWYQQTPGQGLQFLFEYFSETQRNKGNFPGRFSGRQFSNSRSEMNVSTLELGDSALYLCASSLATANNEQFFGPGTRLTVL.

Only a few counts were recorded for this clone. The chain is built from TRBV11-2 and TRBJ2-1, with TRBD2 matching 8 bases. This CDR3 comprises 15 residues. The germline V gene encodes CDR1 SGHAT and CDR2 FQNNGV. Trimming removed 0 bases from V and 9 bases from J; junction bases left unmatched: 7. The CDR3 nucleotides read TGTGCCAGCAGCTTAGATTTAGTAGCGGGAATTGAGCAGTTCTTC. Translating it yields CASSLDLVAGIEQFF.

The chain recombines TRBV29-1 with TRBJ2-1, with D tentatively TRBD1 (6 bases). The CDR3 covers 15 residues. The V gene's germline CDR1 is SQVTM and CDR2 ANQGSEA. V lost 6 bases, J lost 0 bases, and 15 bases lay in between. The CDR3 spells CSVRTALSSYNEQFF. The DNA for the CDR3 is TGCAGCGTCAGGACAGCCCTTAGCTCCTACAATGAGCAGTTCTTC.

On this clone: A far larger clone is one base from this, pointing to a likely read error. The chain recombines TRBV4-2 with TRBJ2-1; D not certain. CDR3 length equals 14 residues. Germline lookup yields CDR1 LGHNA and CDR2 YNFKEQ. The CDR3 sequence: CAGSQGQEVNEQFF. CDR3 sequence (DNA): TGTGCCGGCAGCCAAGGCCAGGAAGTAAATGAGCAGTTCTTC.

This sequence joins TRBV12-5 and TRBJ1-2; TRBD1 matches 7 bases. This CDR3 is built from 15 residues. J gave up 2 bases and V 1 base, and 4 bases lay outside the gene matches. Germline assignment: CDR1 LGHNT and CDR2 FRNRAP. The CDR3 bases are TGTGCTAGTGGTTTGGGACCGGGACAGAACTATGGCTACACCTTC. Amino acids: CASGLGPGQNYGYTF.

The V gene is TRBV18, the J gene TRBJ2-7, with D tentatively TRBD1 (5 bases). V was shortened by 3 bases and J by 4 bases, with 19 bases between the two germline ends. CDR3 length: 16 residues. CDR1 and CDR2 from the germline V gene are KGHSH and LQKENI. The chain's CDR3 is CASSPSVGFGAYEQYF. CDR3 sequence (DNA): TGTGCCAGCTCACCCTCTGTGGGATTTGGGGCGTACGAGCAGTACTTC.

The chain recombines TRBV9 with TRBJ2-3; 9 positions agree with TRBD2. Germline CDR1 reads SGDLS; CDR2 reads YYNGEE. J lost 6 bases, V lost 0 bases, and 11 bases had no gene match. This CDR3 has 17 residues. CDR3 amino acids: CASSVVGSGSSRDTQYF. Written as DNA, the CDR3 is TGTGCCAGCAGCGTAGTTGGTAGCGGGAGTTCTCGGGATACGCAGTATTTT.

This chain connects TRBV5-1 to TRBJ1-2; D perhaps matches TRBD1 (5 bases). The V gene lost 2 bases and the J gene lost 8 bases, with 16 bases spanning the gap. This CDR3 region has 14 residues. The germline gives CDR1 SGHRS, CDR2 YFSETQ. For the CDR3, the DNA is TGCGCCAGCAGCTTAGGGACGACGGGGGAGGGCTACACCTTC. Protein: CASSLGTTGEGYTF.

Only a few counts were recorded for this clone. This chain links TRBV28 with TRBJ1-2, with 7 bases that match TRBD1. Trimming cost V 6 bases and J 2 bases; bases outside gene matches: 6. The CDR3 is 14 residues long. Germline V gene sequence: CDR1 MDHEN, CDR2 SYDVKM. CDR3 nucleotides: TGTGCCAGCAGGTCGACAGGGTCCAACTATGGCTACACCTTC. It translates to CASRSTGSNYGYTF.

The chain recombines TRBV15 with TRBJ1-3; D unresolved. The CDR3 extends over 14 amino acids. Looked up from germline, CDR1 is LNHNV and CDR2 is YYDKDF (reference sequence). Deletions cut 0 bases from V and 2 bases from J, with 5 bases between. CDR3 protein: CATSREQTGNTIYF. CDR3 in DNA: TGTGCCACCAGCAGAGAACAAACTGGAAACACCATATATTTT.

V and J are TRBV5-1 and TRBJ2-7, with D tentatively TRBD2 (6 bases). V lost 1 base to trimming and J lost 6 bases, with 8 bases between them. The length of the CDR3 is 12 residues. Germline V lookup: CDR1 SGHRS, CDR2 YFSETQ. This chain's CDR3 is CASSLTGGEQYF. CDR3 coding DNA: TGCGCCAGCAGCTTGACCGGGGGCGAGCAGTACTTC.

This clone appeared a few times. The chain joins TRBV18 to TRBJ1-1; D is perhaps TRBD1 (5 bases). Germline V gene sequence: CDR1 KGHSH, CDR2 LQKENI. Trimming pared 0 bases from V and 10 bases from J, leaving 9 bases between. The CDR3 runs to 12 residues. In DNA form, the CDR3 reads TGTGCCAGCTCACCACCGGGGCCCGGAGCTTTCTTT. It codes for CASSPPGPGAFF. Looking up the rest from reference TRBV18 and TRBJ1-1 gives the full variable domain: NAGVMQNPRHLVRRRGQEARLRCSPMKGHSHVYWYRQLPEEGLKFMVYLQKENIIDESGMPKERFSAEFPKEGPSILRIQQVVRGDSAAYFCASSPPGPGAFFGQGTRLTVV.

The chain recombines TRBV23-1 with TRBJ1-2; D is possibly TRBD1 (6 bases). TRBV23-1 qualifies as an ORF whose function is uncertain. The V and J ends lost 0 bases and 4 bases respectively, with 18 bases between them. The CDR3 covers 17 residues. The CDR3: CASSQSGRGIVLYGYTF. CDR3 in DNA: TGCGCCAGCAGTCAATCGGGGAGGGGGATTGTTCTCTATGGCTACACCTTC.